Each of the 21 T cell receptor beta chains below was sequenced from the same sample in a study of blood T cell repertoires in COVID-19. Repertoires were generated with immunoSEQ multiplex PCR, while TCRdb's copy carries only in-frame clones and drops some. The repertoire holds about 25,000 clones, 70% to 85% seen once, with under 2% in the top ten. The sample comprised peripheral blood. The receptors were sampled from a man aged 80 or over with active or convalescent COVID-19.

The chain couples TRBV18 to TRBJ2-7, with TRBD1 as a possible D gene (6 bases). The germline V gene encodes CDR1 KGHSH and CDR2 LQKENI. The germline V and J ends were trimmed by 3 bases and 4 bases, with 10 bases remaining between them. This CDR3 has 13 amino acids. The CDR3 loop reads CASSPADRYEQYF. The CDR3 bases are TGTGCCAGCTCACCTGCGGACAGATACGAGCAGTACTTC.

The chain recombines TRBV18 with TRBJ1-1; 8 nucleotides agree with TRBD1. Germline V gene sequence: CDR1 KGHSH, CDR2 LQKENI. V gave up 3 bases and J gave up 4 bases; unmatched junction bases: 4. The CDR3 sequence is 14 residues long. The CDR3 spells CASSPNTGGTEAFF. CDR3 DNA: TGTGCCAGCTCACCGAACACAGGGGGCACTGAAGCTTTCTTT.

The table lists this clone with a count of one. V is TRBV15 and J is TRBJ2-7, with D possibly matching TRBD2 (6 bases). Trimming took off 1 base at V and 1 base at J, with 8 bases between the two ends. Germline CDR1 LNHNV, CDR2 YYDKDF (reference sequence). The CDR3 length is 14 residues. CDR3 sequence (DNA): TGTGCCACCAGCAGAGGGGGGACTTCCTACGAGCAGTACTTC. Residues: CATSRGGTSYEQYF.

This clone was recorded only once. The V and J genes are TRBV28 and TRBJ2-6, with D tentatively TRBD1 (6 bases). The germline gives CDR1 MDHEN, CDR2 SYDVKM. The ends were cut back, 5 bases at V and 1 base at J, with 9 bases in the middle. This CDR3 comprises 15 residues. The CDR3 region has the DNA TGTGCCAGCAGTCGTACAGGGTCTGGGGCCAACGTCCTGACTTTC. This sequence encodes CASSRTGSGANVLTF.

The rearrangement joins TRBV20-1 to TRBJ1-2; D gene unclear. Trimming left V 3 bases short and J 8 bases short, with 16 bases between. Germline V gene sequence: CDR1 DFQATT, CDR2 SNEGSKA (reference sequence). The CDR3 spans 13 residues. This chain's CDR3 is CSASTHGAEGYTF. As DNA, the CDR3 is TGCAGTGCTAGTACCCATGGCGCGGAGGGCTACACCTTC.

The gene calls are TRBV6-2 or TRBV6-3 and TRBJ2-7; D is tentatively TRBD1 or TRBD2 (7 bases each). This CDR3 is built from 11 residues. V lost 6 bases and J lost 6, with 9 bases in between. Per germline, CDR1 MNHEY and CDR2 SVGEGT. The CDR3: CASSRGGEQYF. CDR3 coding DNA: TGTGCCAGCAGCAGGGGGGGCGAGCAGTACTTC.

Only a few counts were recorded for this clone. The chain recombines TRBV11-2 with TRBJ2-7; the D gene is possibly TRBD2 (6 bases). Germline CDR1 is SGHAT and CDR2 is FQNNGV. V was trimmed by 0 bases and J by 5 bases, leaving 8 bases between them. The CDR3 extends over 13 amino acids. CDR3 in DNA: TGTGCCAGCAGCTTAGATTCGGGAGACGAGCAGTACTTC. Translation: CASSLDSGDEQYF.

The chain recombines TRBV5-5 with TRBJ2-3; possible D gene TRBD2, 6 bases. Germline CDR1 and CDR2: SGHKS and YYEKEE (reference sequence). The CDR3 is 15 residues long. Trimming took 6 bases from V and 0 from J, leaving 14 bases between them. The CDR3 bases are TGTGCCAGCACCTTATCGGGGGTTAGCACAGATACGCAGTATTTT. This translates into CASTLSGVSTDTQYF. The complete variable domain, with remaining parts taken from reference TRBV5-5 and TRBJ2-3, reads DAGVTQSPTHLIKTRGQQVTLRCSPISGHKSVSWYQQVLGQGPQFIFQYYEKEERGRGNFPDRFSARQFPNYSSELNVNALLLGDSALYLCASTLSGVSTDTQYFGPGTRLTVL.

This clone was recorded a few times. The chain carries TRBV7-3 and TRBJ2-1, with a tentative D call TRBD1 (6 bases). The CDR3 length is 12 residues. With 5 bases removed from V and 6 bases from J, the gap between germline ends came to 8 bases. Germline lookup yields CDR1 SGHTA and CDR2 FQGTGA. CDR3 bases: TGTGCCAGCAGCCAACAGGGCAATGAGCAGTTCTTC. Protein: CASSQQGNEQFF.

About this clone itself: This CDR3 is missing its conserved last phenylalanine or tryptophan, likely due to a read error. The limits of the CDR3 on the DNA are not certain, so only TCRdb's listed CDR3 is given. This chain connects TRBV21-1 to TRBJ1-1. TRBV21-1 is given as a pseudogene. The CDR3 spans 10 amino acids, including both terminal residues. The CDR3 loop is CASSAAAFSC.

This clone was counted a few times. This chain joins TRBV3-1 (or the pseudogene TRBV3-2) and TRBJ2-3, with 14 bases lining up with TRBD2. The ends lost 4 bases at V and 0 bases at J; junction bases unmatched: 3. Germline CDR1 and CDR2: LGHDT and YNNKEL (reference sequence). There are 17 residues in the CDR3. The CDR3 is CASSRGLAGGSTDTQYF. In DNA form, the CDR3 reads TGTGCCAGCAGCCGAGGACTAGCGGGGGGTAGCACAGATACGCAGTATTTT.

In the case of this clone: The junction departs from the called germline gene at one end, perhaps through a read error. This rearrangement joins TRBV6-6 to TRBJ1-5; D is uncertain. The CDR3 is made up of 15 amino acids. Germline V gene data show CDR1 as MNHNY and CDR2 as SVGAGI (reference sequence). The CDR3 nucleotides are TGTGCCAGCAGTTACCTGTCGAGTAGCGATCAGCCCCAGCATTTT. Amino acid sequence: CASSYLSSSDQPQHF.

The chain recombines TRBV2 with TRBJ1-2; D gene uncertain. The CDR3 is 13 residues long. The germline V and J ends were trimmed by 4 bases and 4 bases, with 10 bases remaining between them. The V gene's germline CDR1 is SNHLY and CDR2 FYNNEI. The CDR3 is CASSGGGAYGYTF. CDR3 coding DNA: TGTGCCAGCAGTGGAGGCGGAGCCTATGGCTACACCTTC.

The V call is TRBV14, the J call TRBJ2-1; 11 bases agree with TRBD2. The germline V gene has CDR1 SGHDN and CDR2 FVKESK. The CDR3 is 14 amino acids. J lost 7 bases, V lost 10 bases, and 9 bases had no gene match. CDR3 loop: CATSRLAGTNEQFF. Here the CDR3 DNA reads TGTGCCACCAGTCGACTAGCGGGAACGAATGAGCAGTTCTTC.

The DNA of the CDR3 is TGTGCCAGCAGTTCAAGGACAGGGGGTATTTCACCCCTCCACTTT. The encoded protein is CASSSRTGGISPLHF. The genes are TRBV27 and TRBJ1-6, with 10 bases that match TRBD1. V trimming: 4 bases; J trimming: 9 bases; junction bases outside the gene matches: 6. Germline V gene data show CDR1 as MNHEY and CDR2 as SMNVEV (reference sequence). The CDR3 length is 15 residues.

This clone appeared once. This rearrangement joins TRBV19 to TRBJ2-2, with 8 bases identical to TRBD2. The CDR3 runs to 16 residues. Germline CDR1 is LNHDA and CDR2 is SQIVND (reference sequence). The V segment lost 3 bases and the J segment 6 bases; nucleotides outside the gene matches: 9. The CDR3 here is CASSIWRGALPGELFF. Written as DNA, the CDR3 is TGTGCCAGTAGTATTTGGCGGGGGGCCCTCCCCGGGGAGCTGTTTTTT.

The chain recombines TRBV28 with TRBJ2-7; no firm D call. Germline loops: CDR1 MDHEN, CDR2 SYDVKM. The length of the CDR3 is 13 residues. V lost 3 bases to trimming and J lost 5 bases, with 11 bases between them. DNA for the CDR3: TGTGCCAGCAGTTTGGATGGGCGCGACGAGCAGTACTTC. Translated, it gives CASSLDGRDEQYF.

This chain uses TRBV28 with TRBJ2-1, with TRBD1 as a possible D gene (6 bases). Germline V gene lookup returns CDR1 MDHEN and CDR2 SYDVKM. The V end lost 6 bases, the J end lost 8 bases, and 14 bases lay between the germline ends. The CDR3 runs to 13 residues. This CDR3 is CASSEQGIHEQFF. The CDR3 DNA reads TGTGCCAGCAGCGAACAGGGTATTCATGAGCAGTTCTTC.

This rearrangement joins TRBV5-1 to TRBJ2-3; perhaps TRBD1 as D (5 bases). Germline values: CDR1 SGHRS, CDR2 YFSETQ. The CDR3 length is 16 residues. V shed 3 bases and J shed 3 bases, with 17 bases lying between them. DNA for the CDR3: TGCGCCAGCAGCTCCGGGCGGACACTGGGGACAGATACGCAGTATTTT. It yields the protein CASSSGRTLGTDTQYF.

The genes are TRBV3-1 (or the pseudogene TRBV3-2) and TRBJ2-7; 7 positions match TRBD1. Germline CDR1 and CDR2: LGHDT and YNNKEL (reference sequence). Losses at the gene ends were 1 base for V and 3 bases for J; bases not matched to a gene: 3. The CDR3 loop spans 14 amino acids. This chain's CDR3 is CASSQGGGSYEQYF. The CDR3, as DNA: TGTGCCAGCAGCCAAGGAGGGGGCAGCTACGAGCAGTACTTC.

The gene calls are TRBV9 and TRBJ2-7, with D unresolved. The CDR3 is 16 amino acids. The V and J ends lost 0 bases and 1 base respectively, with 14 bases between them. Germline assignment: CDR1 SGDLS and CDR2 YYNGEE. This chain's CDR3 is CASSVASSPLSYEQYF. In DNA, the CDR3 is TGTGCCAGCAGCGTAGCCTCTTCCCCACTTTCCTACGAGCAGTACTTC.